This T cell receptor beta chain was obtained from a study of T cell responses to AZD1222 COVID-19 vaccine. Germline lookup yields CDR1 MGHDK and CDR2 SYGVNS. CDR3 length: 14 residues. V was cut by 4 bases and J by 0 bases, with 9 bases left in between. As regards this clone: What it recognizes is unknown.

Libraries were prepared by immunoSEQ multiplex PCR; TCRdb keeps only in-frame clonotypes and omits some of them. The data hold roughly 100,000 clones, with almost 90% observed a single time. Study-wide points: At study baseline, merely six AZD1222 recipients were seropositive. Females outnumbered males among donors, who were mostly white British; clonal diversity was possibly underestimated.

The chain is built from TRBV25-1 and TRBJ1-2; D unresolved. The source was peripheral blood, collected on day 0 of AZD1222 vaccination. This clonotype was obtained from an adult in good health. CDR3 DNA sequence: TGTGCCAGCAGTGTCCAGAGCACTAACTATGGCTACACCTTC. It specifies CASSVQSTNYGYTF.